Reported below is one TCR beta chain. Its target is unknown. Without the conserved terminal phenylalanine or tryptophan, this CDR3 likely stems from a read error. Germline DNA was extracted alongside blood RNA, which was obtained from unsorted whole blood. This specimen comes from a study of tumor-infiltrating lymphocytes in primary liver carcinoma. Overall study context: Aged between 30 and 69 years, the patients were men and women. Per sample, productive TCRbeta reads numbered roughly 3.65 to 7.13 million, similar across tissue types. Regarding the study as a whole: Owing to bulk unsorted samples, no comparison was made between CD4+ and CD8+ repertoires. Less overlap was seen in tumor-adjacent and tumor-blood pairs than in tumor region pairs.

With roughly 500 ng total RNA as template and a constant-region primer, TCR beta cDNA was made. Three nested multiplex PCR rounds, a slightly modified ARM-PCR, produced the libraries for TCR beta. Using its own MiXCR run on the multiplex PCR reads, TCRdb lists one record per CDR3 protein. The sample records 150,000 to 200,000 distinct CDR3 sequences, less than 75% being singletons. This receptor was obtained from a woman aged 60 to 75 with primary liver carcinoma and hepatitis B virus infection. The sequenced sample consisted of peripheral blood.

The CDR3 reads CASILAGITGELFL. CDR3 DNA: TGTGCCAGCATCTTGGCCGGGATCACCGGGGAGCTGTTTCTT. This chain joins TRBV5-5 and TRBJ2-2; D is perhaps TRBD2 (5 bases). From germline, CDR1 is SGHKS and CDR2 YYEKEE (reference sequence). The CDR3 covers 14 residues.